The 7 T cell receptor beta chains below all came from one sample that was sequenced in a study of shared clonotypes between healthy human individuals. The table came from immunoSEQ multiplex PCR; TCRdb's copy has only in-frame clones and leaves some out. The sample carries some 2,100,000 clones, approximately 94% recorded once. Material: naive CD4+ T cells sorted from blood. The subset here: CD45RA+ positively selected. These receptors originate from a man between 18 and 29 years old in good health.

V gene TRBV5-4 combines with J gene TRBJ1-1, with TRBD1 matching over 8 bases. Germline-derived CDR1 and CDR2 are SGHNT and YYREEE (reference sequence). Germline trimming cut 3 bases from V and 6 bases from J; bases unmatched to any gene: 10. The CDR3 has 15 amino acids. Here the CDR3 DNA reads TGTGCCAGCAGCTGGGCCCAGGGGGCACGCGCTGAAGCTTTCTTT. It encodes CASSWAQGARAEAFF.

The chain employs TRBV6-5 and TRBJ2-3; no reliable D call. This CDR3 has 13 amino acids. CDR1 MNHEY and CDR2 SVGAGI come from the germline V gene. With 4 bases removed from V and 5 bases from J, the gap between germline ends came to 10 bases. CDR3 coding DNA: TGTGCCAGCAGTTTCACCGACGGAGATACGCAGTATTTT. Protein product: CASSFTDGDTQYF.

In its sample, this clone was seen once. V gene TRBV19 combines with J gene TRBJ1-2; no clear D. The germline CDR1 and CDR2 sequences are LNHDA and SQIVND (reference sequence). Trimming took off 5 bases at V and 6 bases at J, with 10 bases between the two ends. CDR3 length: 12 residues. CDR3 loop: CASSRTRDGYTF. The CDR3, as DNA: TGTGCCAGTAGTCGAACAAGAGATGGCTACACCTTC.

The chain joins TRBV7-6 to TRBJ1-1, with D unresolved. V dropped 1 base and J dropped 0 bases, with 12 bases sitting between them. Germline CDR1 reads SGHVS; CDR2 reads FNYEAQ. The CDR3 has 16 amino acids. In nucleotides, the CDR3 is TGTGCCAGCAGCTTAGGAGCGAATACAGTGAACACTGAAGCTTTCTTT. The encoded protein is CASSLGANTVNTEAFF.

The gene calls are TRBV4-1 and TRBJ1-4; D not certain. The CDR3 length is 13 residues. Trimming removed 2 bases from V and 5 bases from J, with 6 bases in between. Germline lookup yields CDR1 MGHRA and CDR2 YSYEKL. CDR3 region: CASSQNLNEKLFF. CDR3 DNA sequence: TGCGCCAGCAGCCAAAATCTAAATGAAAAACTGTTTTTT.

The V and J genes are TRBV27 and TRBJ2-7; tentative D call: TRBD1 (6 bases). V was shortened by 5 bases and J by 2 bases, with 16 bases between the two germline ends. Germline V gene lookup returns CDR1 MNHEY and CDR2 SMNVEV (reference sequence). The CDR3 runs 15 residues. As DNA, the CDR3 is TGTGCCAGCAGTAAAGCCTACAGGGCGGCCTACGAGCAGTACTTC. Translating gives CASSKAYRAAYEQYF.

V and J are TRBV23-1 and TRBJ1-2; D gene unclear. TRBV23-1 is an open reading frame whose function is uncertain. The ends were cut back, 0 bases at V and 8 bases at J, with 13 bases in the middle. This CDR3 contains 14 residues. The CDR3 here is CASSQSSRSWGYTF. In nucleotides, the CDR3 is TGCGCCAGCAGTCAATCGTCACGATCCTGGGGCTACACCTTC.